This T cell receptor beta chain was documented in a study of regulatory T cells in long-lasting Graves disease. The CDR3 covers 13 residues. Germline V CDR1 and CDR2: LGHDT, YNNKEL (reference sequence). Between the trimmed V and J ends, which lost 3 bases and 6 bases, there was a span of 9 bases. Sample time point: persistent/refractory GD, antithyroid drugs over 5 years with positive TRAb. Extracted PBMC RNA gave rise to the TCR library. Study results and limitations: TCR diversity was lower in persistent Graves' patients than in newly diagnosed ones. The study found TRBV28, TRBJ1-2 and TRBJ2-5 favored in persistent disease.

Libraries of TCR beta came from iRepertoire HTBI primers plus Arm-PCR of CDR3 regions. TCRdb re-analysed the multiplex PCR reads in MiXCR, keeping a single row per CDR3 protein. The sample holds around 400,000 distinct CDR3 sequences, 23% seen once. As for this clonotype: Its antigen remains unknown.

This sequence joins TRBV3-1 and TRBJ1-5, with D perhaps matching TRBD1 (5 bases). The receptor was derived from a female donor with Graves disease. The source was peripheral blood mononuclear cells (PBMCs), collected when the disease was refractory, from a patient treated with antithyroid drugs. The CDR3 DNA reads TGTGCCAGCAGCCAGCAGGGAAGTCAGCCCCAGCATTTT. It yields the protein CASSQQGSQPQHF.